A selection of T cell receptor beta chains follows, all from one sample in a study of blood T cell repertoires in COVID-19. Assay: immunoSEQ multiplex PCR; the TCRdb copy retains only in-frame clones and omits some. In the table there are approximately 170,000 clones, approximately 86% of which are singletons. Sequencing used peripheral blood. All receptors derive from a woman older than 75 in a cohort sampled during active or convalescent COVID-19. Both conserved end residues are part of each CDR3. Each record gives: clone size, V gene, J gene, D gene, CDR3 protein, CDR3 DNA. D genes are given only for firm matches. A clone size is listed for some rows: how often the clone was seen (once, few, many), or a class if it is expanded.

clone size: NA
V gene: TRBV11-2
J gene: TRBJ1-3
D gene: TRBD1
CDR3 protein: CASSLDLGTGFVGNTIYF
CDR3 DNA: TGTGCCAGCAGCTTAGATCTCGGGACAGGGTTCGTTGGAAACACCATATATTTT

clone size: NA
V gene: TRBV5-4
J gene: TRBJ2-5
D gene: NA
CDR3 protein: CASSNNQETQYF
CDR3 DNA: TGTGCCAGCAGCAATAACCAAGAGACCCAGTACTTC

clone size: NA
V gene: TRBV6-1
J gene: TRBJ1-2
D gene: NA
CDR3 protein: CASSELRGGYGYTF
CDR3 DNA: TGTGCCAGCAGTGAACTTAGGGGCGGCTATGGCTACACCTTC

clone size: NA
V gene: TRBV7-9
J gene: TRBJ1-3
D gene: NA
CDR3 protein: CASSLQQAGGNTIYF
CDR3 DNA: TGTGCCAGCAGCTTACAGCAGGCTGGGGGAAACACCATATATTTT

clone size: NA
V gene: TRBV30
J gene: TRBJ2-3
D gene: NA
CDR3 protein: CAWSVPQGGTDTQYF
CDR3 DNA: TGTGCCTGGAGTGTACCACAGGGTGGAACAGATACGCAGTATTTT

clone size: once
V gene: TRBV11-2
J gene: TRBJ2-5
D gene: NA
CDR3 protein: CASSLVSAGSETQYF
CDR3 DNA: TGTGCCAGCAGCTTGGTGAGCGCGGGGTCAGAGACCCAGTACTTC

clone size: NA
V gene: TRBV11-3
J gene: TRBJ2-6
D gene: TRBD1
CDR3 protein: CASSKDRGSGANVLTF
CDR3 DNA: TGTGCCAGCAGCAAGGACAGGGGCTCTGGGGCCAACGTCCTGACTTTC

clone size: NA
V gene: TRBV7-9
J gene: TRBJ1-3
D gene: NA
CDR3 protein: CASSLEAGLVGNTIYF
CDR3 DNA: TGTGCCAGCAGCTTAGAGGCGGGTTTGGTGGGAAACACCATATATTTT

clone size: NA
V gene: TRBV9
J gene: TRBJ2-1
D gene: TRBD2
CDR3 protein: CASSVTTSGGAGNEQFF
CDR3 DNA: TGTGCCAGCAGCGTGACGACTAGCGGGGGGGCAGGCAATGAGCAGTTCTTC

clone size: NA
V gene: TRBV27
J gene: TRBJ2-7
D gene: NA
CDR3 protein: CASSFGRGPYEQYF
CDR3 DNA: TGTGCCAGCAGTTTCGGCAGGGGCCCCTACGAGCAGTACTTC

clone size: NA
V gene: TRBV2
J gene: TRBJ1-6
D gene: NA
CDR3 protein: CASSVDSGSPLHF
CDR3 DNA: TGTGCCAGCAGTGTCGACAGTGGTTCACCCCTCCACTTT

clone size: NA
V gene: TRBV30
J gene: TRBJ2-2
D gene: TRBD1
CDR3 protein: CAWTSIRDRGLFF
CDR3 DNA: TGTGCCTGGACCTCTATCCGGGACAGAGGGCTGTTTTTT

clone size: NA
V gene: TRBV29-1
J gene: TRBJ2-3
D gene: NA
CDR3 protein: CSGQGGGTDTQYF
CDR3 DNA: TGCAGCGGTCAGGGTGGGGGCACAGATACGCAGTATTTT

clone size: NA
V gene: TRBV9
J gene: TRBJ2-3
D gene: TRBD2
CDR3 protein: CASSVSWAGGDTQYF
CDR3 DNA: TGTGCCAGCAGCGTAAGCTGGGCGGGGGGAGATACGCAGTATTTT

clone size: once
V gene: TRBV27
J gene: TRBJ1-4
D gene: NA
CDR3 protein: CASRNNFATNEKLFF
CDR3 DNA: TGTGCCAGCAGAAATAATTTTGCAACTAATGAAAAACTGTTTTTT

clone size: NA
V gene: TRBV24-1
J gene: TRBJ1-2
D gene: TRBD1
CDR3 protein: CATSDPGGAGYGYTF
CDR3 DNA: TGTGCCACCAGTGATCCAGGGGGCGCCGGGTATGGCTACACCTTC

clone size: few
V gene: TRBV4-1
J gene: TRBJ2-1
D gene: TRBD2
CDR3 protein: CASSQWGLAGRNEQFF
CDR3 DNA: TGCGCCAGCAGCCAATGGGGACTAGCGGGAAGGAATGAGCAGTTCTTC

clone size: NA
V gene: TRBV5-1
J gene: TRBJ1-2
D gene: NA
CDR3 protein: CASSLDRARSLGGYTF
CDR3 DNA: TGCGCCAGCAGCTTGGACAGAGCCCGATCCCTTGGGGGCTACACCTTC

clone size: NA
V gene: TRBV11-2
J gene: TRBJ1-6
D gene: TRBD1
CDR3 protein: CASSDRTGGGNSPLHF
CDR3 DNA: TGTGCCAGCAGCGATCGGACAGGGGGGGGAAATTCACCCCTCCACTTT

clone size: NA
V gene: TRBV5-1
J gene: TRBJ1-1
D gene: NA
CDR3 protein: CASTTRGEGDTEAFF
CDR3 DNA: TGCGCCAGCACCACTAGGGGGGAGGGCGACACTGAAGCTTTCTTT

clone size: NA
V gene: TRBV19
J gene: TRBJ1-2
D gene: NA
CDR3 protein: CAGQGDSGYTF
CDR3 DNA: TGTGCCGGGCAGGGCGACTCTGGCTACACCTTC

clone size: NA
V gene: TRBV6-2/TRBV6-3
J gene: TRBJ2-2
D gene: TRBD1
CDR3 protein: CASSSGQGYGGELFF
CDR3 DNA: TGTGCCAGCAGTTCGGGACAGGGGTATGGCGGGGAGCTGTTTTTT

clone size: NA
V gene: TRBV10-1
J gene: TRBJ1-2
D gene: NA
CDR3 protein: CASSDTGDKEDSNYGYTF
CDR3 DNA: TGCGCCAGCAGTGATACTGGGGACAAGGAAGACTCGAACTATGGCTACACCTTC

clone size: few
V gene: TRBV7-9
J gene: TRBJ2-2
D gene: NA
CDR3 protein: CASSLLLGGELFF
CDR3 DNA: TGTGCCAGCAGCTTACTACTCGGCGGGGAGCTGTTTTTT

clone size: NA
V gene: TRBV30
J gene: TRBJ2-5
D gene: TRBD1
CDR3 protein: CAWTGGETQYF
CDR3 DNA: TGTGCCTGGACAGGGGGCGAGACCCAGTACTTC

clone size: NA
V gene: TRBV4-2
J gene: TRBJ1-4
D gene: NA
CDR3 protein: CASSQEMTATNEKLFF
CDR3 DNA: TGTGCCAGCAGCCAAGAGATGACTGCAACTAATGAAAAACTGTTTTTT

clone size: NA
V gene: TRBV19
J gene: TRBJ2-1
D gene: TRBD2
CDR3 protein: CASSKLAGFNEQFF
CDR3 DNA: TGTGCCAGTAGTAAACTAGCGGGGTTCAATGAGCAGTTCTTC

clone size: NA
V gene: TRBV7-6
J gene: TRBJ2-5
D gene: NA
CDR3 protein: CASSLIWAPQETQYF
CDR3 DNA: TGTGCCAGCAGCCTTATATGGGCACCTCAAGAGACCCAGTACTTC

clone size: once
V gene: TRBV15
J gene: TRBJ1-1
D gene: NA
CDR3 protein: CATSRDRQSEAFF
CDR3 DNA: TGTGCCACCAGCAGAGACCGACAGTCTGAAGCTTTCTTT

clone size: NA
V gene: TRBV12-3/TRBV12-4
J gene: TRBJ1-2
D gene: NA
CDR3 protein: CASSFRQAGYTF
CDR3 DNA: TGTGCCAGCAGTTTCCGTCAGGCGGGCTACACCTTC

clone size: few
V gene: TRBV14
J gene: TRBJ1-2
D gene: NA
CDR3 protein: CASSPLRDTLYGYTF
CDR3 DNA: TGTGCCAGCAGCCCTCTCCGGGACACCCTATATGGCTACACCTTC